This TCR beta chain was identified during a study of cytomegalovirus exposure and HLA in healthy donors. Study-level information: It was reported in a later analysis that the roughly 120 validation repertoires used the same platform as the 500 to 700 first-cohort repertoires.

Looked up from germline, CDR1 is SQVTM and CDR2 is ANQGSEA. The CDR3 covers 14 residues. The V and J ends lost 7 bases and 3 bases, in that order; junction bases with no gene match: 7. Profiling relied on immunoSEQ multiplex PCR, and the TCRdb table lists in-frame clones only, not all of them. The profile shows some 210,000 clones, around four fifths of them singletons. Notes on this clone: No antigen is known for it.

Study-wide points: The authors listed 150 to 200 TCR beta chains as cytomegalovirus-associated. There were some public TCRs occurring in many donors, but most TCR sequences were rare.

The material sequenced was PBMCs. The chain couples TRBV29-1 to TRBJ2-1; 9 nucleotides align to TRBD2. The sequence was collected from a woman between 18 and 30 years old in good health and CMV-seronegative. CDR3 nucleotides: TGCAGCGGGATGACTAGCGGCTACTACAATGAGCAGTTCTTC. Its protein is CSGMTSGYYNEQFF.